The sequence of this T cell receptor beta chain was determined in a study of CD8 T cells in ankylosing spondylitis. A word on this clonotype: What it binds is not known.

The germline gives CDR1 SGHKS, CDR2 YYEKEE (reference sequence). V lost 4 bases, J lost 2 bases, and 9 bases stayed unmatched. The CDR3 runs to 17 residues. TCRdb called the 5' RACE reads again in MiXCR, with one record for every CDR3 protein. The data show around 94,000 distinct CDR3 sequences, around 8.3% seen once. Notes on the study in general: In ankylosing spondylitis blood, a motif of seven to nine highly homologous TCR beta variants appeared characteristic.

This receptor was taken from a male donor with ankylosing spondylitis. This chain joins TRBV5-5 and TRBJ2-3, with 11 bases lining up with TRBD2. Sequencing was done on a sample of blood, either unsorted or a sorted T cell fraction (not recorded which). The CDR3, as DNA: TGTGCCAGCAGCCGGAGACTAGCGGGAAGTCCCACAGATACGCAGTATTTT. It is translated as CASSRRLAGSPTDTQYF.